This entry lists 13 T cell receptor beta chains sequenced from one sample in a study of T-cell reconstitution after alpha-beta-depleted transplantation in children. The TCRbeta library was prepared with unique molecular identifiers. A single record per CDR3 protein comes from TCRdb applying MiXCR to the PCR reads. The profile shows hundreds of thousands of distinct CDR3 sequences, roughly 8% of them singletons. The sequences come from PBMCs, mostly from graft donor cells, collected 180 days after TCRalphabeta/CD19-depleted stem cell transplant. These TCRs come from a male patient younger than 18 who had a stem cell transplant for acute lymphoblastic leukemia, so the T cells may come from the graft donor.

This clonotype was counted between two and nine times. J is TRBJ1-6 and V is TRBV18; D gene uncertain. Germline V gives CDR1 KGHSH, CDR2 LQKENI. The length of the CDR3 is 13 residues. Between the trimmed V and J ends, which lost 3 bases and 9 bases, there was a span of 9 bases. In nucleotides, the CDR3 is TGTGCCAGCTCACCGGGAGTAGGTTCACCCCTCCACTTT. Amino acid sequence: CASSPGVGSPLHF.

This clonotype was seen at least ten times. The rearrangement uses TRBV7-2 and TRBJ2-1, with 10 bases that match TRBD2. V shed 3 bases and J 9 bases; nucleotides not matched to a gene: 5. Germline CDR1 SGHTA, CDR2 FQGNSA. The CDR3 runs to 14 residues. CDR3 nucleotide sequence: TGTGCCAGCAGCTTCCGAGCGGGGGGGAGTGAGCAGTTCTTC. This encodes CASSFRAGGSEQFF.

Many counts were recorded for this clonotype. Compared with germline, one end of the junction differs, possibly owing to a read error. The CDR3 region is CASSLGVQGTQYF. As DNA, the CDR3 is TGTGCCAGCAGCTTAGGGGTGCAAGGGACCCAGTACTTC. The chain uses TRBV7-9 and TRBJ2-5; D is uncertain. CDR3 length: 13 residues. Looked up from germline, CDR1 is SEHNR and CDR2 is FQNEAQ (reference sequence).

This clonotype was detected many times. The chain combines TRBV7-2 with TRBJ2-7, with D unclear. V was cut by 5 bases and J by 0 bases, with 8 bases left in between. This CDR3 spans 13 amino acids. Germline V CDR1 and CDR2: SGHTA, FQGNSA. The chain's CDR3 is CASSLARSYEQYF. In DNA, the CDR3 is TGTGCCAGCAGCCTTGCCCGCTCCTACGAGCAGTACTTC. Looking up the rest from reference TRBV7-2 and TRBJ2-7 gives the full variable domain: GAGVSQSPSNKVTEKGKDVELRCDPISGHTALYWYRQSLGQGLEFLIYFQGNSAPDKSGLPSDRFSAERTGGSVSTLTIQRTQQEDSAVYLCASSLARSYEQYFGPGTRLTVT.

By frequency in the sample, this clonotype is medium-sized. V gene TRBV3-1 combines with J gene TRBJ2-1, with 7 bases that match TRBD2. J gave up 2 bases and V 7 bases, and 11 bases lay outside the gene matches. The length of the CDR3 is 16 residues. Looked up from germline, CDR1 is LGHDT and CDR2 is YNNKEL (reference sequence). The CDR3 is CASTRETGGPYNEQFF. The CDR3 DNA reads as TGTGCCAGCACCCGGGAGACGGGGGGTCCCTACAATGAGCAGTTCTTC.

The rearrangement joins TRBV6-6 to TRBJ2-1; no definite D call. Germline CDR1 MNHNY, CDR2 SVGAGI (reference sequence). Deletions cut 0 bases from V and 6 bases from J, with 6 bases between. This CDR3 has 13 residues. The CDR3 reads CASSYSPLNEQFF. The CDR3 region has the DNA TGTGCCAGCAGTTACTCCCCCCTCAATGAGCAGTTCTTC.

This clonotype was found many times. The chain links TRBV12-3 or TRBV12-4 to TRBJ1-2; the match to TRBD1 covers 7 bases. The CDR3 runs to 14 residues. Unmatched junction bases numbered 8, after V lost 5 bases and J lost 5 bases. The CDR3 loop is CASSAGTALYGYTF. The DNA of the CDR3 is TGTGCCAGCAGTGCTGGGACAGCCCTTTATGGCTACACCTTC.

The rearrangement joins TRBV6-5 to TRBJ2-1, with D unresolved. The CDR3 is made up of 17 amino acids. Trimming cost V 2 bases and J 6 bases, with 20 bases left between them. Germline CDR1 and CDR2: MNHEY and SVGAGI. CDR3 nucleotides: TGTGCCAGCAGTTACCGACGACTGGACGGTGTGTTCAATGAGCAGTTCTTC. Translation gives CASSYRRLDGVFNEQFF.

Ten or more counts support this clonotype. The V gene is TRBV10-3, the J gene TRBJ2-3; D gene ambiguous. Trimming removed 4 bases at V and 4 bases at J, with 3 bases between. Germline values: CDR1 ENHRY, CDR2 SYGVKD. The CDR3 consists of 11 residues. CDR3 loop: CAISVADTQYF. CDR3 DNA sequence: TGTGCCATCAGTGTGGCAGATACGCAGTATTTT.

This clonotype occurred many times. The chain is built from TRBV24-1 and TRBJ2-3; D perhaps matches TRBD1 (5 bases). The ends were cut back, 3 bases at V and 4 bases at J, with 10 bases in the middle. Per germline, CDR1 KGHDR and CDR2 SFDVKD. The CDR3 loop spans 14 amino acids. In DNA form, the CDR3 reads TGTGCCACCAGTGATCTGGCAGGGTCAGATACGCAGTATTTT. Translated, it gives CATSDLAGSDTQYF.

This clonotype was found many times. CDR3 region: CASSYLGVVHQPQHF. CDR3 nucleotides: TGTGCCAGCAGTTACCTGGGAGTGGTTCATCAGCCCCAGCATTTT. The rearrangement uses TRBV6-2 or TRBV6-3 and TRBJ1-5; D unclear. CDR1 MNHEY and CDR2 SVGEGT come from the germline V gene. The CDR3 is made up of 15 amino acids. V lost 2 bases, J lost 5 bases, and 13 bases lay in between.

At least ten counts were recorded for this clonotype. This chain uses TRBV4-3 with TRBJ1-1; D not certain. V gave up 0 bases and J gave up 3 bases, with 5 bases separating them. This CDR3 is 13 amino acids long. Per the germline V gene, CDR1 is LGHNA and CDR2 is YSLEER. The CDR3 protein is CASSQDTDTEAFF. CDR3 in DNA: TGCGCCAGCAGCCAAGATACGGACACTGAAGCTTTCTTT.

This clonotype was counted ten times or more. The gene calls are TRBV5-5 and TRBJ2-7; 10 nucleotides match TRBD2. Trimming cost V 2 bases and J 5 bases; bases outside gene matches: 4. The length of the CDR3 is 14 residues. Germline assignment: CDR1 SGHKS and CDR2 YYEKEE (reference sequence). This chain's CDR3 is CASSLAGGMNEQYF. The DNA of the CDR3 is TGTGCCAGCAGCTTAGCGGGAGGGATGAACGAGCAGTACTTC.